This T cell receptor (beta chain) was sequenced for a study of T cell repertoires in cytomegalovirus infection. Study-level findings and limits: HLA-C-restricted CMV clonotypes gave the most frequent clonotype in two of eight donors.

Germline lookup yields CDR1 SGHTA and CDR2 FQGNSA. The CDR3 totals 15 residues. Deletions cut 4 bases from V and 5 bases from J, with 17 bases between. From the reads, TCRdb called clonotypes with MiXCR, one entry per CDR3 protein. The sample has 250,000 to 300,000 distinct CDR3 sequences, over 20% seen once. This clonotype has a count of ten or more. What it binds is not known. The V gene is TRBV7-2, the J gene TRBJ2-5; tentative D call: TRBD1 (6 bases). The clonotype was recovered from a human donor in good health (CMV status not recorded). Some clones in this sample may be carry-over from other donors' samples. The specimen sequenced was PBMCs. CDR3 amino acids: CASSYQRGNVETQYF. The DNA of the CDR3 is TGTGCCAGCAGCTACCAGAGGGGGAATGTGGAGACCCAGTACTTC.